Below, one T cell receptor (beta chain) is given with its context. Its antigen specificity is not known. There are no base qualities to consult, and no much larger clone falls within one base. The immunoSEQ Assay, a bias-controlled multiplex PCR, was used to amplify TCRbeta CDR3 regions from genomic DNA. The published analysis was carried out like this. The number of nucleated cells in each sample was estimated by amplification of reference gene primers within the assay. To quantify the absolute abundance of each unique TCRbeta CDR3 rearrangement, sequence reads were collapsed and filtered. For each sample, productive Simpson clonality was calculated as the square root of Simpson's diversity index across productive rearrangements. TCRdb obtained this table from immuneACCESS and retained in-frame rearrangements with V and J assigned. These tables miss some clones; where compared with another copy, unresolved V genes account for less than half of the shortfall, and the remainder is unexplained. The DNA was the basis for D and trimming; V, J and clone size are from that table. The sample table records under 200,000 clones; just under 80% of these occur just once. The top ten clones comprise around 7% of the sample.

From its cysteine to its phenylalanine, the CDR3 spans 13 amino acids. Here the CDR3 DNA is all that survives: 39 bases in frame from base 1. The germline V gene specifies SGHRS as CDR1 and YFSETQ as CDR2. V loses 2 bases of germline sequence and J loses 4 bases, and the interval between the two ends is 9 bases. Each collaborating institution followed its own protocols to collect whole blood in K2EDTA tubes. For TCRbeta analysis, collaborators shipped samples in one of three forms: frozen whole blood, isolated PBMCs, or DNA extracted from either of those sample types. This sample is part of a study of blood T cell repertoires in COVID-19 (dated by TCRdb to the early 2020s). Regarding the research as a whole: Samples from collaborators originated in the United States, Italy and Spain and spanned both the acute and convalescent phases of COVID-19. Sample metadata almost always included a de-identified subject ID, COVID-19 status, age in years and sex. Samples came from the ongoing ImmuneRACE study (first 160 participants) plus 1,254 subjects from 6 global collaborators. The prospective study material was composed of cDNA or gDNA derived from T cells, B-cell-depleted T cells, or PBMCs. The repertoires were made available in a free public database intended to serve as a resource for research on the immune response to SARS-CoV-2. Deeply sampled blood TCRbeta repertoires from subjects exposed to, actively infected with, or recovered from COVID-19 were included in the dataset. Where available, HLA class I and class II types were obtained from metadata supplied by the sample provider rather than from assay-based typing.

On the study overall, not on this receptor specifically: Clinical and demographic metadata were provided uncurated, with the amount varying by source and participant.

The material sequenced was peripheral blood. The rearranged segments are TRBV5-1 and TRBJ1-1; the best D guess is TRBD1, with 5 bases matching. The sequence was obtained from a man in his 70s with active or convalescent COVID-19. Here is the DNA: TGCGCCAGCAGCTTTCAGGGTTCCACTGAAGCTTTCTTT. The encoded protein is CASSFQGSTEAFF.